The clone carrying this T cell receptor (beta chain) was detected ten times or more. Its antigen remains unidentified. These data are taken from a study of T-cell reconstitution after alpha-beta-depleted transplantation in children. Notes on the study in general: Several hundred graft clones that had expanded were reportedly the source of alpha-beta T cells about two months after transplant. Some patients owed their high day-60 TCRbeta diversity to surviving recipient T cells and thymic progenitors. Once a year had passed after transplant, T-cell counts and diversity came mostly from newly produced T cells.

Preparation of the TCRbeta library involved a method that used unique molecular identifiers. TCRdb reanalysed the PCR reads using MiXCR and keeps one entry per CDR3 protein. The data show about 580,000 distinct CDR3 sequences, under 25% seen once. The sample consisted of PBMCs, mostly from graft donor cells, taken 360 days after TCRalphabeta/CD19-depleted stem cell transplant. This receptor was identified in a boy in the first two years of life who had a stem cell transplant for acute myeloid leukemia, so the T cells may come from the graft donor.

The CDR3 bases are TGCAGTGCTAGAGTTCTCGGCAACAATGAGCAGTTCTTC. It is translated as CSARVLGNNEQFF. The genes are TRBV20-1 and TRBJ2-1; D uncertain. The germline V and J ends were trimmed by 1 base and 5 bases, with 9 bases remaining between them. CDR3 size: 13 residues. CDR1 and CDR2 (germline): DFQATT, SNEGSKA (reference sequence).